These 30 T cell receptor beta chains share one sample of origin, sequenced in a study of shared clonotypes between healthy human individuals. The data were produced by immunoSEQ multiplex PCR, yet TCRdb's version contains in-frame clones alone and is incomplete. The sample yields around 2.5 million clones, over 85% seen once. Sequencing used naive CD4+ T cells from PBMCs. Subset defined: CD45RA+ positively selected. These TCRs come from a man in his late teens or twenties in good health. Some clones in this sample may be carry-over from other donors' samples.

The chain couples TRBV5-1 to TRBJ2-7; 7 bases line up with TRBD1. The junction had 11 bases not matched to a gene; V was cut back by 0 bases and J by 5 bases. In germline, CDR1 is SGHRS, CDR2 YFSETQ. The CDR3 is 16 amino acids. DNA for the CDR3: TGCGCCAGCAGCTTGGCGGGTCCGGGACAGTTAAACGAGCAGTACTTC. It translates to CASSLAGPGQLNEQYF. Based on the CDR3 plus reference TRBV5-1 and TRBJ2-7, the full variable domain is KAGVTQTPRYLIKTRGQQVTLSCSPISGHRSVSWYQQTPGQGLQFLFEYFSETQRNKGNFPGRFSGRQFSNSRSEMNVSTLELGDSALYLCASSLAGPGQLNEQYFGPGTRLTVT.

This clone was observed once. This same CDR3 is encoded by further DNA sequences in the sample. CDR3: CASSLGGTENQPQHF. CDR3 coding DNA: TGCGCCAGCAGCTTGGGGGGGACAGAAAATCAGCCCCAGCATTTT. The gene calls are TRBV5-1 and TRBJ1-5, with 7 bases aligning to TRBD1. Germline V lookup: CDR1 SGHRS, CDR2 YFSETQ. With 0 bases clipped from V and 4 bases from J, the junction kept 4 bases outside the gene matches. The CDR3 sequence is 15 residues long.

J is TRBJ1-5 and V is TRBV6-6; D possibly corresponds to TRBD1 (6 bases). This CDR3 region has 13 residues. V lost 7 bases and J lost 7, with 14 bases in between. Germline lookup yields CDR1 MNHNY and CDR2 SVGAGI (reference sequence). The CDR3 nucleotides read TGTGCCAGCACTATCCAGGGGAGCCAGCCCCAGCATTTT. Amino acids: CASTIQGSQPQHF.

The rearrangement links TRBV28 to TRBJ1-5; D might be TRBD1 (5 bases). Germline lookup yields CDR1 MDHEN and CDR2 SYDVKM. Trimming took off 6 bases at V and 6 bases at J, with 12 bases between the two ends. The length of the CDR3 is 13 residues. CDR3 region: CASRSQGFQPQHF. CDR3 DNA: TGTGCCAGCAGAAGTCAGGGTTTTCAGCCCCAGCATTTT.

The chain recombines TRBV9 with TRBJ2-1, with 7 bases that match TRBD2. With V trimmed by 6 bases and J by 4 bases, 7 bases remained unmatched. This CDR3 is built from 14 residues. Germline values: CDR1 SGDLS, CDR2 YYNGEE. The CDR3: CASKAGVRYNEQFF. In nucleotides, the CDR3 is TGTGCCAGCAAGGCGGGAGTACGTTACAATGAGCAGTTCTTC.

The chain employs TRBV6-5 and TRBJ2-1; TRBD2 matches at 10 bases. CDR1 and CDR2 from the germline V gene are MNHEY and SVGAGI. CDR3 size: 15 residues. Trimming took 6 bases from V and 4 from J; bases not matched to a gene: 6. CDR3 nucleotides: TGTGCCAGCAGCCCTCCTAGCGGGGGATACAATGAGCAGTTCTTC. Protein product: CASSPPSGGYNEQFF.

The rearrangement links TRBV6-6 to TRBJ1-1, with D perhaps matching TRBD1 (6 bases). Deletions cut 2 bases from V and 0 bases from J, with 13 bases between. The germline gives CDR1 MNHNY, CDR2 SVGAGI (reference sequence). The CDR3 is made up of 16 amino acids. The chain's CDR3 is CASSYGGGPVNTEAFF. The CDR3 DNA sequence: TGTGCCAGCAGTTACGGAGGGGGGCCGGTGAACACTGAAGCTTTCTTT.

The chain uses TRBV29-1 and TRBJ2-7; TRBD2 matches 7 bases. The CDR3 has 15 residues. J gave up 6 bases and V 7 bases, and 18 bases lay outside the gene matches. CDR1 and CDR2 from the germline V gene are SQVTM and ANQGSEA. CDR3 coding DNA: TGCAGCGCCTCTGGGGAGGGAGTACGGCTAGGCGAGCAGTACTTC. It yields the protein CSASGEGVRLGEQYF.

The CDR3 reads CASSGGVPGAKNIQYF. CDR3 nucleotides: TGTGCCAGCAGCGGCGGGGTCCCGGGCGCCAAAAACATTCAGTACTTC. V and J are TRBV5-6 and TRBJ2-4; D perhaps matches TRBD2 (6 bases). The CDR3 is 16 residues long. CDR1 and CDR2 (germline): SGHDT, YYEEEE. Trimming removed 4 bases from V and 1 base from J, with 15 bases in between.

V gene TRBV10-3 combines with J gene TRBJ1-1, with 7 bases identical to TRBD1. V gave up 0 bases and J gave up 11 bases; unmatched junction bases: 6. The CDR3 extends over 13 amino acids. Germline values: CDR1 ENHRY, CDR2 SYGVKD. CDR3 amino acids: CAISESGTVMAFF. CDR3 coding DNA: TGTGCCATCAGTGAGTCGGGGACAGTGATGGCTTTCTTT.

The genes are TRBV19 and TRBJ1-3; no firm D call. The ends were cut back, 6 bases at V and 4 bases at J, with 10 bases in the middle. Germline values: CDR1 LNHDA, CDR2 SQIVND (reference sequence). This CDR3 has 13 amino acids. The CDR3 region is CASRADGGNTIYF. The CDR3 nucleotides read TGTGCCAGTAGAGCTGACGGGGGAAACACCATATATTTT. Drawing the rest from reference TRBV19 and TRBJ1-3, the complete variable domain is DGGITQSPKYLFRKEGQNVTLSCEQNLNHDAMYWYRQDPGQGLRLIYYSQIVNDFQKGDIAEGYSVSREKKESFPLTVTSAQKNPTAFYLCASRADGGNTIYFGEGSWLTVV.

This clone was seen more than once but under ten times. This chain links TRBV28 with TRBJ1-3; D perhaps matches TRBD1 (5 bases). Per germline, CDR1 MDHEN and CDR2 SYDVKM. The CDR3 extends over 14 amino acids. The V end lost 5 bases, the J end lost 9 bases, and 17 bases lay between the germline ends. The CDR3 bases are TGTGCCAGCAGTGGGGGACCCCTGAGGGGCACCATATATTTT. This encodes CASSGGPLRGTIYF.

The chain couples TRBV6-5 to TRBJ1-1, with TRBD1 matching 8 bases. V shed 5 bases, J shed 11 bases, and the junction held 13 bases outside the gene matches. Germline CDR1 and CDR2: MNHEY and SVGAGI. This CDR3 is 14 amino acids long. The CDR3 loop reads CASSHRTGSAGAFF. CDR3 DNA: TGTGCCAGCAGTCATCGGACAGGGAGTGCGGGCGCTTTCTTT.

CDR3 sequence reads: CASSDRRQYSNQPQHF. In DNA, the CDR3 is TGTGCCAGCAGTGACCGACGGCAGTATAGCAATCAGCCCCAGCATTTT. V and J are TRBV6-1 and TRBJ1-5, with D hard to call. The CDR3 runs 16 residues. In germline, CDR1 is MNHNS, CDR2 SASEGT. V dropped 3 bases and J dropped 0 bases, with 12 bases sitting between them.

The chain is built from TRBV28 and TRBJ1-2; maybe TRBD1 (6 bases). Germline CDR1 is MDHEN and CDR2 is SYDVKM. The CDR3 is 13 residues long. Trimming took off 6 bases at V and 7 bases at J, with 15 bases between the two ends. CDR3 sequence: CASRIPGRGGYTF. CDR3 sequence (DNA): TGTGCCAGCAGGATTCCGGGCAGGGGTGGCTACACCTTC.

This clone was recorded once. CDR3 region: CASSVGRGGGSYNEQFF. CDR3 in DNA: TGTGCCAGCAGCGTAGGACGTGGGGGCGGCTCCTACAATGAGCAGTTCTTC. The chain combines TRBV9 with TRBJ2-1; tentatively, D is TRBD1 (6 bases). Between the trimmed V and J ends, which lost 0 bases and 0 bases, there was a span of 13 bases. Germline V CDR1 and CDR2: SGDLS, YYNGEE. The CDR3 spans 17 residues.

V is TRBV28 and J is TRBJ2-2; TRBD2 is a possible D gene (6 bases). CDR3 size: 16 residues. Trimming took 3 bases from V and 6 from J, leaving 17 bases between them. Looked up from germline, CDR1 is MDHEN and CDR2 is SYDVKM. The CDR3 loop is CASSFRGIKSPGELFF. The CDR3 DNA is TGTGCCAGCAGTTTCCGGGGGATCAAATCCCCCGGGGAGCTGTTTTTT.

The rearrangement links TRBV11-2 to TRBJ1-2; 7 positions match TRBD1. The CDR3 sequence is 13 residues long. V lost 6 bases, J lost 0 bases, and 1 base stayed unmatched. CDR1 and CDR2 from the germline V gene are SGHAT and FQNNGV. The CDR3 DNA reads TGTGCCAGCAGGGGGACAGCTAACTATGGCTACACCTTC. Translated, it gives CASRGTANYGYTF.

The gene calls are TRBV9 and TRBJ2-2; D might be TRBD2 (6 bases). Trimming stripped 4 bases from V and 6 bases from J, with 19 bases between. From germline, CDR1 is SGDLS and CDR2 YYNGEE. This CDR3 is built from 16 residues. The CDR3 coding sequence is TGTGCCAGCAGCCCACAGACTAGTTTTGTTTCCGGGGAGCTGTTTTTT. Translation: CASSPQTSFVSGELFF.

Written as DNA, the CDR3 is TGTGCCAGTAGTACGGGACTAGCGGGAGGGAAATACACAGATACGCAGTATTTT. Its protein product is CASSTGLAGGKYTDTQYF. J is TRBJ2-3 and V is TRBV19; 16 bases map to TRBD2. Trimming removed 4 bases from V and 2 bases from J; junction bases left unmatched: 6. The CDR3 spans 18 residues. Germline CDR1 and CDR2: LNHDA and SQIVND (reference sequence). The complete variable domain, with remaining parts taken from reference TRBV19 and TRBJ2-3, reads DGGITQSPKYLFRKEGQNVTLSCEQNLNHDAMYWYRQDPGQGLRLIYYSQIVNDFQKGDIAEGYSVSREKKESFPLTVTSAQKNPTAFYLCASSTGLAGGKYTDTQYFGPGTRLTVL.

This clone was found once. The chain uses TRBV7-9 and TRBJ2-6, with 7 bases matching TRBD1. The CDR3 consists of 19 residues. Trimming at V came to 5 bases and at J to 0 bases, leaving 13 bases not matched to a gene. Germline V gene lookup returns CDR1 SEHNR and CDR2 FQNEAQ (reference sequence). CDR3 amino acids: CASSPIQGQLLSGANVLTF. For the CDR3, the DNA is TGTGCCAGCAGCCCCATTCAGGGACAGCTGCTCTCTGGGGCCAACGTCCTGACTTTC.

The chain is built from TRBV18 and TRBJ2-5; D is uncertain. Germline-derived CDR1 and CDR2 are KGHSH and LQKENI. This CDR3 region has 18 residues. V lost 1 base and J 2 bases, leaving 20 bases between the germline ends. The CDR3 loop is CASSPLPGTSNKQETQYF. The CDR3 nucleotides read TGTGCCAGCTCACCACTCCCTGGAACCTCCAACAAGCAAGAGACCCAGTACTTC.

The J gene is TRBJ2-7, the V gene TRBV4-1; D uncertain. This CDR3 has 12 amino acids. Germline V gene lookup returns CDR1 MGHRA and CDR2 YSYEKL. The germline V and J ends were trimmed by 0 bases and 6 bases, with 6 bases remaining between them. The CDR3 spells CASSQDNGEQYF. The CDR3 coding sequence is TGCGCCAGCAGCCAAGACAACGGCGAGCAGTACTTC.

This chain connects TRBV19 to TRBJ1-2; D remains ambiguous. The CDR3 is made up of 13 amino acids. V was cut by 7 bases and J by 0 bases, with 9 bases left in between. The germline V gene encodes CDR1 LNHDA and CDR2 SQIVND (reference sequence). CDR3 in DNA: TGTGCCAGTACCCTGACGTCTAACTATGGCTACACCTTC. Translation gives CASTLTSNYGYTF.

V gene TRBV5-1 combines with J gene TRBJ1-1; D is unclear. This CDR3 is 15 amino acids long. Germline loops: CDR1 SGHRS, CDR2 YFSETQ. V lost 4 bases and J lost 1, with 14 bases in between. The chain's CDR3 is CASSREWDENTEAFF. In DNA, the CDR3 is TGCGCCAGCAGCCGGGAGTGGGATGAGAACACTGAAGCTTTCTTT.

The chain combines TRBV6-5 with TRBJ2-1; D may be TRBD1 or TRBD2 (6 bases each). Trimming pared 6 bases from V and 2 bases from J, leaving 14 bases between. Germline CDR1 is MNHEY and CDR2 is SVGAGI. CDR3 size: 15 residues. CDR3 sequence reads: CASSPYGGPYNEQFF. CDR3 DNA sequence: TGTGCCAGCAGCCCCTATGGGGGGCCCTACAATGAGCAGTTCTTC.

This clone was counted only a few times. The same CDR3 also results from other DNA sequences found in this sample. The chain carries TRBV7-2 and TRBJ1-1; D gene uncertain. Trimming removed 4 bases at V and 1 base at J, with 7 bases between. Germline V gene data show CDR1 as SGHTA and CDR2 as FQGNSA. This CDR3 has 13 amino acids. CDR3 sequence (DNA): TGTGCCAGCAGCTCCAGAGGGAACACTGAAGCTTTCTTT. It is translated as CASSSRGNTEAFF.

V is TRBV5-6 and J is TRBJ2-7; no definite D call. The V end lost 4 bases, the J end lost 3 bases, and 20 bases lay between the germline ends. The CDR3 is 16 amino acids. Looked up from germline, CDR1 is SGHDT and CDR2 is YYEEEE. CDR3 protein: CASSPRSIGNRYEQYF. The CDR3 nucleotides read TGTGCCAGCAGCCCCCGTTCCATAGGGAACCGCTACGAGCAGTACTTC.

The V gene is TRBV18, the J gene TRBJ1-2; D remains unclear. The germline V and J ends were trimmed by 3 bases and 0 bases, with 23 bases remaining between them. Germline CDR1 and CDR2: KGHSH and LQKENI. CDR3 size: 19 residues. CDR3 nucleotides: TGTGCCAGCTCACCTTCCTTGGCTACAGAGTCCCAAGCTAACTATGGCTACACCTTC. Its translation: CASSPSLATESQANYGYTF.

The chain carries TRBV5-1 and TRBJ1-3; D is unresolved. The germline V gene encodes CDR1 SGHRS and CDR2 YFSETQ. The CDR3 contains 16 residues. Trimming took 0 bases from V and 0 from J, leaving 10 bases between them. CDR3 amino acids: CASSLGPNGSGNTIYF. CDR3 DNA sequence: TGCGCCAGCAGCTTGGGTCCGAACGGCTCTGGAAACACCATATATTTT.